The entry below gives a single T cell receptor (beta chain) sequence along with its context. Its antigen is not known. CDR3 length equals 15 residues. CDR1 is SEHNR, CDR2 FQNEAQ, per germline (reference sequence). Trimming cost V 1 base and J 0 bases, with 7 bases left between them. These data are taken from a study of cytomegalovirus exposure and HLA in healthy donors. About the study: Most donors, approximately 82% of a few hundred genotyped, fell in the Caucasian-associated ancestry cluster. Study conclusions and caveats: The classifier, whose performance was assessed in both the original and validation cohorts, reportedly diagnosed cytomegalovirus status with high specificity and sensitivity.

With 60 Vbeta and 13 Jbeta primers, the PCR was carried out. The data were produced by immunoSEQ multiplex PCR, yet TCRdb's version contains in-frame clones alone and is incomplete. The sample records under 95,000 clones, roughly 80% being singletons. There were likely unrecorded immune exposures, though donors were nominally healthy when sampled. Sequenced: PBMCs. The chain has TRBV7-9 and TRBJ1-5, with D tentatively TRBD1 (5 bases). The clonotype originates from a male donor in good health and CMV-seronegative. Here the CDR3 reads CASSLVGGSNQPQHF. In DNA, the CDR3 is TGTGCCAGCAGCTTAGTCGGGGGTAGCAATCAGCCCCAGCATTTT. Supplemented by reference TRBV7-9 and TRBJ1-5, the full variable domain reads DTGVSQNPRHKITKRGQNVTFRCDPISEHNRLYWYRQTLGQGPEFLTYFQNEAQLEKSRLLSDRFSAERPKGSFSTLEIQRTEQGDSAMYLCASSLVGGSNQPQHFGDGTRLSIL.